These T cell receptor beta chains were read from a single sample in a study of blood T cell repertoires in COVID-19. Clones were read by immunoSEQ multiplex PCR, and TCRdb kept only the in-frame ones, dropping some. The data contain approximately 100,000 clones, about 89% of them singletons. Material for sequencing was peripheral blood. The receptors were sampled from a human donor in a cohort sampled during active COVID-19. Both conserved end residues are trimmed from each CDR3. Each record gives: CDR3 protein, J gene, V gene, CDR3 length.

CDR3aa: ATTSGGKVSTDTQY
j_gene: TRBJ2-3
v_gene: TRBV10-3
len: 14

CDR3aa: ASRLTSGSRTDTQY
j_gene: TRBJ2-3
v_gene: TRBV6-6
len: 14

CDR3aa: ASSVGLAGGPLTYNEQF
j_gene: TRBJ2-1
v_gene: TRBV9
len: 17

CDR3aa: ASSMRSRYNEQF
j_gene: TRBJ2-1
v_gene: TRBV7-2
len: 12

CDR3aa: ASSQNTEAF
j_gene: TRBJ1-1
v_gene: TRBV28
len: 9

CDR3aa: SASRENQPQH
j_gene: TRBJ1-5
v_gene: TRBV20-1
len: 10

CDR3aa: ASSEALGSPGNTIY
j_gene: TRBJ1-3
v_gene: TRBV28
len: 14

CDR3aa: ASSIVAGSGELF
j_gene: TRBJ2-2
v_gene: TRBV19
len: 12

CDR3aa: ASSYEIQGLWRWEQF
j_gene: TRBJ2-1
v_gene: TRBV6-7
len: 15

CDR3aa: ASRSGNTEAF
j_gene: TRBJ1-1
v_gene: TRBV12-3/TRBV12-4
len: 10

CDR3aa: ASRPQGYTGELF
j_gene: TRBJ2-2
v_gene: TRBV7-3
len: 12

CDR3aa: ASNPGVPHSNQPQH
j_gene: TRBJ1-5
v_gene: TRBV6-2/TRBV6-3
len: 14

CDR3aa: ASTFTGGIGEQY
j_gene: TRBJ2-7
v_gene: TRBV27
len: 12

CDR3aa: ASSSTLPGNEQF
j_gene: TRBJ2-1
v_gene: TRBV6-2/TRBV6-3
len: 12

CDR3aa: ASSLAIGSLAGDTQY
j_gene: TRBJ2-3
v_gene: TRBV7-9
len: 15

CDR3aa: ASSGGSSSGNTIY
j_gene: TRBJ1-3
v_gene: TRBV11-3
len: 13

CDR3aa: ASSRGGSSYGANVLT
j_gene: TRBJ2-6
v_gene: TRBV3-1/TRBV3-2
len: 15

CDR3aa: AISTVDSNQPQH
j_gene: TRBJ1-5
v_gene: TRBV10-3
len: 12

CDR3aa: ASSQELRSKETQY
j_gene: TRBJ2-5
v_gene: TRBV3-1/TRBV3-2
len: 13

CDR3aa: ASSIAGAPETQY
j_gene: TRBJ2-5
v_gene: TRBV19
len: 12

CDR3aa: ASRPGLAGGYEQY
j_gene: TRBJ2-7
v_gene: TRBV6-5
len: 13

CDR3aa: ASSFGTASSYNEQF
j_gene: TRBJ2-1
v_gene: TRBV13
len: 14

CDR3aa: SVRELQETQY
j_gene: TRBJ2-5
v_gene: TRBV29-1
len: 10

CDR3aa: ASSPRPLAPSGGEQY
j_gene: TRBJ2-7
v_gene: TRBV9
len: 15

CDR3aa: ASSLGGGRSYEQY
j_gene: TRBJ2-7
v_gene: TRBV5-6
len: 13

CDR3aa: ASSFERRSPLH
j_gene: TRBJ1-6
v_gene: TRBV27
len: 11

CDR3aa: SVETGVHTDTQY
j_gene: TRBJ2-3
v_gene: TRBV29-1
len: 12

CDR3aa: ASSIDNNEQF
j_gene: TRBJ2-1
v_gene: TRBV19
len: 10

CDR3aa: ASSLSGLAGNTDTQY
j_gene: TRBJ2-3
v_gene: TRBV11-2
len: 15

CDR3aa: ASSQQGAGTDTQY
j_gene: TRBJ2-3
v_gene: TRBV2
len: 13

CDR3aa: ASSSGQSNFYGYT
j_gene: TRBJ1-2
v_gene: TRBV19
len: 13

CDR3aa: ASSYLEGSEQY
j_gene: TRBJ2-7
v_gene: TRBV6-5
len: 11